The clone carrying this TCR beta chain was counted at least ten times. The data derive from a study of molecular identifiers for immune sequencing clone quantification. V lost 0 bases and J lost 0; bases outside the gene matches: 4. The CDR3 is 16 amino acids. Looked up from germline, CDR1 is LGHNA and CDR2 is YSLEER. TCRdb fed the PCR reads into MiXCR, producing one record per CDR3 protein. The sample gives 550,000 to 750,000 distinct CDR3 sequences, around 20% of which show up once; 0.7% to 1% is in the top ten. V and J are TRBV4-3 and TRBJ2-7, with 8 bases matching TRBD2. This TCR was recovered from a human donor in good health. Some libraries in this study had Jurkat cell RNA spiked in. The sequenced material came from naive CD8+ T cells from blood, with Jurkat cell RNA spiked in. Subset given: FACS-sorted CD8+CD4-CCR7+CD45RA+ naive T cells. As DNA, the CDR3 is TGCGCCAGCAGCCAAGAAAGCGGGGGACACTCCTACGAGCAGTACTTC. Translation gives CASSQESGGHSYEQYF.